This TCR beta chain was sequenced during a study of long-term antiretroviral therapy in people with HIV. Researchers ran immunoSEQ v3.0 at survey level. Assay used: immunoSEQ multiplex PCR; TCRdb lists only in-frame clones, some missing. The sample has under 30,000 clones, 75% to 90% seen once. Germline lookup yields CDR1 SEHNR and CDR2 FQNEAQ (reference sequence). There are 12 residues in the CDR3. Trimming stripped 5 bases from V and 3 bases from J, with 8 bases between. V and J are TRBV7-9 and TRBJ2-7, with no clear D. The material sequenced was unsorted PBMCs, taken 0.3 years after starting antiretroviral therapy. This TCR derives from a man between 35 and 55 years old with HIV. The CDR3 spells CASSLLIYEQYF. The CDR3 DNA follows: TGTGCCAGCAGCCTTTTGATCTACGAGCAGTACTTC.